Listed below are T cell receptor beta chains from one sample, sequenced in a study of blood T cell repertoires in COVID-19. The protocol was immunoSEQ multiplex PCR, while the TCRdb copy is restricted to in-frame clones and leaves out a portion. The data hold about 45,000 clones, with around nine tenths observed a single time. The sequencing sample was made of peripheral blood. These receptors originate from a man aged 50-60 years with COVID-19, enrolled during active disease. The conserved cysteine and the conserved F or W are not part of the CDR3 here. Each record gives: V gene, CDR3 protein.

V gene: TRBV2; CDR3 protein: ASTTGGVRETQY
V gene: TRBV5-1; CDR3 protein: ASSPGLGTDTQY
V gene: TRBV20-1; CDR3 protein: SASPSGAGGDTQY
V gene: TRBV7-9; CDR3 protein: ASSVTSGRAGADTQY
V gene: TRBV6-7; CDR3 protein: ASTYPATRKKRDSPSYEQY
V gene: TRBV9; CDR3 protein: ASSVSYSGRGDEQY
V gene: TRBV19; CDR3 protein: ASSISGQGHQPQH
V gene: TRBV18; CDR3 protein: ASSPPRPPVEAF
V gene: TRBV19; CDR3 protein: ASSRQGTSGIGGGQF
V gene: TRBV5-5; CDR3 protein: ASSSTSGLAGLDEQF
V gene: TRBV6-5; CDR3 protein: ASSLFQGAEAF